This TCR beta chain was observed in a study of blood T cells in healthy people across ages. Notes on the study in general: TCR beta diversity tracked closely with naive T cell percentage.

With a J-beta primer mix and a sample-barcoded 5' primer, a second PCR ran about 7 to 11 cycles. TCRdb reprocessed the 5' RACE reads with MiXCR, giving one entry per CDR3 protein. Here the sample spans 650,000 to 1,000,000 distinct CDR3 sequences, around 34% being singletons. The CDR3 consists of 10 residues. The germline gives CDR1 SEHNR, CDR2 FQNEAQ (reference sequence). This clonotype turned up a few times. The antigen remains unidentified. The chain employs TRBV7-9 and TRBJ2-7, with D unclear. Material for sequencing was blood. This TCR came from a man between 18 and 29 years old in good health. In DNA, the CDR3 is TGTGCTGTAAGCTCCTACGAGCAGTACTTC. Translated: CAVSSYEQYF.